A selection of T cell receptor beta chains follows, all from one sample in a study of blood T cell repertoires in COVID-19. Libraries were prepared by immunoSEQ multiplex PCR; TCRdb keeps only in-frame clonotypes and omits some of them. The data show more than 60,000 clones, approximately 90% seen once. Source material: PBMCs or T cells enriched from blood (not recorded which). The source of these receptors is a woman between 40 and 50 years old who had recovered from COVID-19. Both conserved end residues are part of each CDR3. A D gene is named only where the DNA matches it firmly. Expanded clones get a size class; other rows say once, few or many, or leave the size out.

j_gene | len | d_gene | abundance | v_gene | CDR3nt | CDR3aa
TRBJ2-7 | 15 | TRBD1 | NA | TRBV5-1 | TGCGCCAGCAGCTTGGACAGGGGGCGATCCTACGAGCAGTACTTC | CASSLDRGRSYEQYF
TRBJ1-1 | 17 | NA | NA | TRBV5-4 | TGTGCCAGCAGAGATATTTTTAGGGACGGAGGGAACACTGAAACTTTCTTT | CASRDIFRDGGNTETFF
TRBJ1-4 | 16 | TRBD1 | NA | TRBV18 | TGTGCCAGCTCCGTATCACGGACAGGGACAAATGAAAAACTGTTTTTT | CASSVSRTGTNEKLFF
TRBJ2-7 | 13 | TRBD2 | once | TRBV29-1 | TGCAGCGTGCGGGGACTAGCGGGGGGTGAGCAGTACTTC | CSVRGLAGGEQYF
TRBJ1-4 | 13 | NA | NA | TRBV19 | TGTGCCAGTAGCCCCGGGGGAATTGAAAAACTGTTTTTT | CASSPGGIEKLFF
TRBJ1-5 | 15 | TRBD1 | NA | TRBV5-1 | TGCGCCAGCAGCTCGACCCCGGGACAGGGAAGACCCCAGCATTTT | CASSSTPGQGRPQHF
TRBJ1-1 | 16 | TRBD1 | NA | TRBV5-4 | TGTGCCAGCAGCTTGGCCGTTGGGACAGGGTCGGGTGAAGCTTTCTTT | CASSLAVGTGSGEAFF
TRBJ1-3 | 17 | TRBD1 | NA | TRBV28 | TGTGCCAGCAGTTTAGGGACAGTGACTTTCTCTGGAAACACCATATATTTT | CASSLGTVTFSGNTIYF
TRBJ2-3 | 15 | TRBD2 | NA | TRBV6-1 | TGTGCCAGCAGTGTAGCGGGGGGGGGCACAGATACGCAGTATTTT | CASSVAGGGTDTQYF
TRBJ1-2 | 16 | TRBD1 | NA | TRBV5-5 | TGTGCCAGCAGCTTGGTGGCGACAGGGGGCCGGAGGGGCTACACCTTC | CASSLVATGGRRGYTF
TRBJ1-3 | 14 | TRBD1 | once | TRBV11-3 | TGTGCCAGCAGGTTCAGGGGGATCGGAAACACCATATATTTT | CASRFRGIGNTIYF
TRBJ2-7 | 16 | TRBD2 | NA | TRBV7-2 | TGTGCCAGCACGCGGGGGGGGACAGCAGGAGCCTACGAGCAGTACTTC | CASTRGGTAGAYEQYF
TRBJ2-3 | 17 | TRBD2 | NA | TRBV11-3 | TGTGCCAGCAGCACCAGGACTAGCGGGGGGGCCGCAGATACGCAGTATTTT | CASSTRTSGGAADTQYF
TRBJ2-1 | 14 | TRBD1 | NA | TRBV27 | TGTGCCAGCAGTTTTGGGACAGGGGGGCATGAGCAGTTCTTC | CASSFGTGGHEQFF
TRBJ2-3 | 16 | TRBD2 | NA | TRBV5-4 | TGTGCCAGCAGCTCCGTCGGGCGGGGGGGCCCAGATACGCAGTATTTT | CASSSVGRGGPDTQYF
TRBJ2-3 | 16 | TRBD2 | NA | TRBV11-2 | TGTGCCAGCAGCACGGTGGGGCGGGGGGGGTTGGATACGCAGTATTTT | CASSTVGRGGLDTQYF